The clone carrying this TCR beta chain was counted at least ten times. TCR beta CDR3 regions were amplified from RNA transcripts. RT-PCR in the first round used HTBI primers; a second-round multiplex PCR followed. Each CDR3 protein gets one entry after TCRdb re-called the multiplex PCR reads with MiXCR. Of hundreds of thousands of distinct CDR3 sequences in the sample, about 20% were seen once. The source of the sample is a study of Graves' ophthalmopathy and Graves' hyperthyroidism. The CDR3 loop spans 13 amino acids. Trimming took 3 bases from V and 6 from J; bases not matched to a gene: 2. From germline, CDR1 is DFQATT and CDR2 SNEGSKA (reference sequence).

The source of this sequence is a woman aged 18-29 years with stable Graves' hyperthyroidism. Some clones in this sample may be carry-over from other donors' samples. Sequencing input: peripheral blood. The genes are TRBV20-1 and TRBJ1-6; TRBD1 aligns across 7 bases. The CDR3 loop is CSASYRGNSPLHF. The CDR3 region has the DNA TGCAGTGCTAGTTACAGGGGTAATTCACCCCTCCACTTT.